These T cell receptor beta chains were read from a single sample in a study of beta chain features in type 1 diabetes. Libraries were prepared by immunoSEQ multiplex PCR; TCRdb keeps only in-frame clonotypes and omits some of them. The sample comprises roughly 130,000 clones, less than 20% of which are singletons, and about 2.1% rests with the top ten. Sequencing was carried out using central memory CD4+ T cells from blood. The receptors derive from a man in his thirties or forties with type 1 diabetes. CDR3s include the opening cysteine and the closing phenylalanine or tryptophan. A D gene is named only where the DNA matches it firmly. Some rows mark clone size as missing; the rest say once, few, many or name a class of expanded clone.

TRBJ2-1	.	TRBV21-1	few	TGTGCCAGCCGAACTTCCCTAGCGGGGGACAATGAGCAGTTCTTC	CASRTSLAGDNEQFF
TRBJ1-2	TRBD1	TRBV29-1	many	TGCAGCGTTGCTACAGGGGCCTATGGCTACACCTTC	CSVATGAYGYTF
TRBJ2-3	.	TRBV29-1	.	TGCAGCGTTGAAATAACAGGCGTTTCCACAGATACGCAGTATTTT	CSVEITGVSTDTQYF
TRBJ2-3	.	TRBV7-2	few	TGTGCCAGCAGCTTATCTTACACGCAGTATTTT	CASSLSYTQYF
TRBJ1-2	.	TRBV18	.	TGTGCCAGCTCACCAAGTACAGCGAGGGACGGCTACACCTTC	CASSPSTARDGYTF
TRBJ1-5	.	TRBV12-5	many	TGTGCTAGTGGTTTAGAAAGCAATCAGCCCCAGCATTTT	CASGLESNQPQHF
TRBJ2-7	TRBD2	TRBV28	many	TGTGCCAGCAGCCTCCGGCGGGGGGGGCGGGAGCAGTACTTC	CASSLRRGGREQYF
TRBJ2-3	.	TRBV13	many	TGTGCCAGCAGCCCCCCCACAGCTATGGTTGGGCAGTATTTT	CASSPPTAMVGQYF
TRBJ2-4	TRBD1	TRBV4-2	few	TGTGCCAGCAGCCAAGATAGGTTCCGGACAGGGATCTACTTC	CASSQDRFRTGIYF
TRBJ2-1	.	TRBV7-2	.	TGTGCCAGCAGCTTAGAGGGGCTAAATGAGCAGTTCTTC	CASSLEGLNEQFF
TRBJ2-5	.	TRBV2	once	TGTGCCAGCAGGGAAGGATCGGGAGAGACCCAGTACTTC	CASREGSGETQYF
TRBJ1-1	.	TRBV7-8	few	TGTGCCAGCAGTCCGGGACGGGTCAACACTGAAGCTTTCTTT	CASSPGRVNTEAFF
TRBJ2-3	.	TRBV15	few	TGTGCCACCAGCACCCGAGGGACCGGGGGGCCCACAGATACGCAGTATTTT	CATSTRGTGGPTDTQYF
TRBJ2-5	TRBD2	TRBV7-8	.	TGTGCCAGCAGTCGACCCCCGGGACTAGCGGCAGAGACCCAGTACTTC	CASSRPPGLAAETQYF
TRBJ2-7	.	TRBV2	.	TGTGCCAGCAGTGAAGACGGGGCCTACGAGCAGTACTTC	CASSEDGAYEQYF
TRBJ2-1	.	TRBV7-9	few	TGTGCCAGCAGCTTATCAGGGGATGAGCAGTTCTTC	CASSLSGDEQFF
TRBJ2-5	TRBD2	TRBV11-1	few	TGTGCCAGCAGTTTAGGACTAGCGAAGCAAGAGACCCAGTACTTC	CASSLGLAKQETQYF
TRBJ2-7	TRBD1	TRBV11-2	.	TGTGCCAGCAGCCCAGGGGGACCGAAATACGAGCAGTACTTC	CASSPGGPKYEQYF
TRBJ2-1	.	TRBV30	.	TGTGCCTGGAGTGTTCCCTTTAAGCAGTTCTTC	CAWSVPFKQFF
TRBJ2-3	TRBD1	TRBV11-1	few	TGTGCCAGCAGCTTCAGGGACAGGGGGCGGAGAGATACGCAGTATTTT	CASSFRDRGRRDTQYF
TRBJ1-1	.	TRBV11-2	.	TGTGCCAGCAGCTTACAGAACACTGAAGCTTTCTTT	CASSLQNTEAFF
TRBJ1-3	TRBD1	TRBV29-1	few	TGCAGCGTTGGAGGACAGGGGGTTGGAAACACCATATATTTT	CSVGGQGVGNTIYF
TRBJ2-7	.	TRBV4-2	few	TGTGCCAGCAGCCAAGATATCAGGTGGAGTTACGAGCAGTACTTC	CASSQDIRWSYEQYF
TRBJ2-7	TRBD1	TRBV5-4	few	TGTGCCAGCAGCTTTGGACAGGGCCGATACGAGCAGTACTTC	CASSFGQGRYEQYF
TRBJ2-2	.	TRBV7-2	many	TGTGCCAGTACTAAGGCAGGGAAAACCGGGGAGCTGTTTTTT	CASTKAGKTGELFF
TRBJ2-5	TRBD1	TRBV5-1	many	TGCGCCAGCAGCTTTGGACAGGGGGAGACCCAGTACTTC	CASSFGQGETQYF
TRBJ2-1	.	TRBV27	few	TGTGCCAGCAGTTTCGGACGAAATGAGCAGTTCTTC	CASSFGRNEQFF
TRBJ2-5	.	TRBV29-1	few	TGCAGCGCTGCCCAAACCTTAGGGGAGACCCAGTACTTC	CSAAQTLGETQYF
TRBJ1-1	TRBD1	TRBV5-5	.	TGTGCCAGCAGCTGGGGGACAGAGAACACTGAAGCTTTCTTT	CASSWGTENTEAFF
TRBJ2-5	TRBD1	TRBV9	many	TGTGCCAGCAGCGCCGGAAACTGGGGGACAGCACAAGAGACCCAGTACTTC	CASSAGNWGTAQETQYF
TRBJ1-2	TRBD1	TRBV9	.	TGTGCCAGCAGCATGGACAGGAGCCATGGCTACACCTTC	CASSMDRSHGYTF